One and the same sample provided the 19 T cell receptor beta chains below, sequenced in a study of spatial heterogeneity in lung cancer (dated by TCRdb to between 2019 and 2020). Receptors were amplified or captured by 5' RACE. The run used a NextSeq 500. The public reads were quality trimmed at Q25 with fastp and then assembled into clones with MiXCR by TCRdb, keeping productive beta chains. Identical CDR3 proteins give one entry, which carries the most common genes and DNA. This sample is represented by tens of thousands of distinct CDR3 sequences; about 4.9% of them were singletons. The top ten hold about 35% of the sample. The intended sense of this specimen's time point label: sample taken at primary tumor resection. TCR sequencing used whole RNA extracted from tumor and nontumor lung tissue, or from cryopreserved PBMC samples, without cell sorting. The sample consisted of PBMCs, taken at surgery. The origin of the receptors is a male donor with early-stage non-small cell lung cancer.

This clonotype has at least ten counts. The chain uses TRBV7-9 and TRBJ2-3; 11 bases are a match to TRBD2. CDR3 length: 18 residues. Germline V gene lookup returns CDR1 SEHNR and CDR2 FQNEAQ (reference sequence). The V segment lost 5 bases and the J segment 0 bases; nucleotides outside the gene matches: 10. In DNA, the CDR3 is TGTGCCAGCAGCCCGCGCAGACTAGCGGGACCTAGCACAGATACGCAGTATTTT. Protein product: CASSPRRLAGPSTDTQYF.

This clonotype was found a few times. The rearrangement joins TRBV2 to TRBJ2-1, with D possibly called TRBD1 or TRBD2 (6 bases each). The V end lost 7 bases, the J end lost 1 base, and 11 bases lay between the germline ends. The CDR3 is made up of 14 amino acids. CDR1 is SNHLY and CDR2 is FYNNEI in the germline V gene. The CDR3 loop reads CASNPGASYNEQFF. The CDR3 region has the DNA TGTGCCAGCAATCCGGGGGCGTCCTACAATGAGCAGTTCTTC.

This clonotype was recorded many times. J is TRBJ2-2 and V is TRBV19; TRBD2 aligns across 7 bases. Germline V CDR1 and CDR2: LNHDA, SQIVND (reference sequence). This CDR3 has 16 amino acids. Unmatched junction bases numbered 11, after V lost 7 bases and J lost 3 bases. CDR3 in amino acids: CASTRREGGDTGELFF. The CDR3 region has the DNA TGTGCCAGTACCCGGCGAGAGGGAGGGGACACCGGGGAGCTGTTTTTT.

The chain combines TRBV27 with TRBJ2-1; D remains ambiguous. The CDR3 contains 16 residues. The germline CDR1 and CDR2 sequences are MNHEY and SMNVEV (reference sequence). Trimming pared 5 bases from V and 0 bases from J, leaving 14 bases between. Here the CDR3 reads CASSVSRRISYNEQFF. As DNA, the CDR3 is TGTGCCAGCAGTGTTTCGCGACGGATCTCCTACAATGAGCAGTTCTTC.

This clonotype has a count of ten or more. The chain links TRBV11-1 to TRBJ2-1, with TRBD1 matching 9 bases. Germline trimming cut 6 bases from V and 4 bases from J; bases unmatched to any gene: 7. This CDR3 contains 15 residues. Germline CDR1 SGHAT, CDR2 FQDESV (reference sequence). The CDR3 DNA reads as TGTGCCAGCAGTTTCGACAGGGGGATGTACAATGAGCAGTTCTTC. This gives the protein CASSFDRGMYNEQFF. The variable domain in full, completed from reference TRBV11-1 and TRBJ2-1, reads EAEVAQSPRYKITEKSQAVAFWCDPISGHATLYWYRQILGQGPELLVQFQDESVVDDSQLPKDRFSAERLKGVDSTLKIQPAELGDSAMYLCASSFDRGMYNEQFFGPGTRLTVL.

This clonotype has a count of ten or more. The chain is built from TRBV5-6 and TRBJ1-1; D uncertain. Per germline, CDR1 SGHDT and CDR2 YYEEEE. V lost 5 bases and J 4 bases, leaving 6 bases between the germline ends. This CDR3 has 11 amino acids. CDR3 nucleotides: TGTGCCAGCAGTCTGGTCACTGAAGCTTTCTTT. Protein sequence: CASSLVTEAFF.

This clonotype came up many times. The CDR3 protein is CASSLGQAWLDTQYF. Written as DNA, the CDR3 is TGCGCCAGCAGCCTGGGGCAGGCCTGGCTGGATACGCAGTATTTT. The genes are TRBV5-1 and TRBJ2-3; D is possibly TRBD1 (5 bases). The CDR3 spans 15 residues. The V gene's germline CDR1 is SGHRS and CDR2 YFSETQ. V gave up 4 bases and J gave up 6 bases, with 18 bases separating them.

By proportion, this clonotype is medium-sized. This chain links TRBV18 with TRBJ2-1; no firm D call. The CDR3 sequence is 13 residues long. Trimming stripped 2 bases from V and 8 bases from J, with 10 bases between. Germline V CDR1 and CDR2: KGHSH, LQKENI. CDR3: CASSPIREHEQFF. The CDR3 coding sequence is TGTGCCAGCTCACCAATTCGTGAACATGAGCAGTTCTTC.

This clonotype has at least ten counts. The rearrangement joins TRBV5-1 to TRBJ1-1, with D hard to call. This CDR3 has 15 amino acids. V was pared by 4 bases and J by 0 bases, with 13 bases between. The V gene's germline CDR1 is SGHRS and CDR2 YFSETQ. Here the CDR3 DNA reads TGCGCCAGCAGCCCAGGCCGCAATATGAACACTGAAGCTTTCTTT. The encoded protein is CASSPGRNMNTEAFF.

This clonotype was counted ten times or more. The chain uses TRBV28 and TRBJ2-1; 8 bases line up with TRBD1. The V gene end was trimmed by 6 bases and the J gene end by 3 bases; junction bases not matched to a gene: 13. Germline CDR1 is MDHEN and CDR2 is SYDVKM. This CDR3 contains 17 residues. CDR3 sequence: CASSLPRDRPLYNEQFF. The CDR3 DNA reads as TGTGCCAGCAGCCTTCCCCGGGACAGGCCCCTCTACAATGAGCAGTTCTTC. Together with reference TRBV28 and TRBJ2-1, the CDR3 gives the full variable domain: DVKVTQSSRYLVKRTGEKVFLECVQDMDHENMFWYRQDPGLGLRLIYFSYDVKMKEKGDIPEGYSVSREKKERFSLILESASTNQTSMYLCASSLPRDRPLYNEQFFGPGTRLTVL.

The chain joins TRBV12-3 or TRBV12-4 to TRBJ2-7; possible D gene TRBD1, 5 bases. V was trimmed by 5 bases and J by 0 bases, leaving 14 bases between them. This CDR3 spans 15 amino acids. The CDR3 loop is CASSPQGAPSYEQYF. The CDR3 DNA reads as TGTGCCAGCAGTCCTCAGGGTGCGCCCTCCTACGAGCAGTACTTC.

This clonotype has ten or more counts. The chain has TRBV5-1 and TRBJ2-5; a possible D gene is TRBD2 (5 bases). Germline V gives CDR1 SGHRS, CDR2 YFSETQ. V was trimmed by 1 base and J by 4 bases, leaving 14 bases between them. The length of the CDR3 is 15 residues. The CDR3 here is CASSLSSGGGETQYF. In DNA form, the CDR3 reads TGCGCCAGCAGCTTGTCCTCCGGCGGAGGAGAGACCCAGTACTTC.

This clonotype was recorded at least ten times. This chain joins TRBV20-1 and TRBJ2-3; D is perhaps TRBD2 (6 bases). The V gene's germline CDR1 is DFQATT and CDR2 SNEGSKA (reference sequence). V was trimmed by 7 bases and J by 2 bases, leaving 13 bases between them. CDR3 length: 13 amino acids. CDR3 sequence: CSEWGGATDTQYF. DNA of the CDR3: TGCAGTGAGTGGGGCGGGGCCACAGATACGCAGTATTTT.

This clonotype showed up many times. The chain joins TRBV7-2 to TRBJ2-1, with 7 bases matching TRBD1. This CDR3 is built from 16 residues. V dropped 9 bases and J dropped 2; count of bases not matched to a gene: 13. The germline V gene encodes CDR1 SGHTA and CDR2 FQGNSA. For the CDR3, the DNA is TGTGCCAGTAAAACCTCGGGGACAGAGACCTACAATGAGCAGTTCTTC. It yields the protein CASKTSGTETYNEQFF.

This clonotype was seen repeatedly, ten times or more. The chain has TRBV7-6 and TRBJ1-1; D is undetermined. CDR1 and CDR2 (germline): SGHVS, FNYEAQ. There are 19 residues in the CDR3. The germline V and J ends were trimmed by 1 base and 1 base, with 22 bases remaining between them. In DNA, the CDR3 is TGTGCCAGCAGCTTAGGGGTGGTGGGCAGCATGGGAGCGAACACTGAAGCTTTCTTT. Translated, it gives CASSLGVVGSMGANTEAFF. The full variable domain, with the rest looked up from reference TRBV7-6 and TRBJ1-1, is GAGVSQSPRYKVTKRGQDVALRCDPISGHVSLYWYRQALGQGPEFLTYFNYEAQQDKSGLPNDRFSAERPEGSISTLTIQRTEQRDSAMYRCASSLGVVGSMGANTEAFFGQGTRLTVV.

This clonotype was seen ten or more times. The chain couples TRBV12-3 or TRBV12-4 to TRBJ2-1, with 9 positions matching TRBD2. The V and J ends lost 3 bases and 8 bases, in that order; junction bases with no gene match: 8. This CDR3 has 15 amino acids. The CDR3 DNA reads as TGTGCCAGCAGTTTTTGGCGGGGGGGCTTAGATGAGCAGTTCTTC. Residues: CASSFWRGGLDEQFF.

This clonotype showed up just a few times. The chain is built from TRBV9 and TRBJ2-1; the D is unclear. Between the trimmed V and J ends, which lost 4 bases and 7 bases, there was a span of 9 bases. Germline V gives CDR1 SGDLS, CDR2 YYNGEE. The CDR3 spans 12 residues. The CDR3 spells CASSSFENEQFF. The CDR3 DNA reads as TGTGCCAGCAGCTCGTTCGAGAATGAGCAGTTCTTC.

V gene TRBV20-1 combines with J gene TRBJ2-3; TRBD2 matches 7 bases. Trimming at V came to 2 bases and at J to 6 bases, leaving 8 bases not matched to a gene. This CDR3 region has 14 residues. Germline lookup yields CDR1 DFQATT and CDR2 SNEGSKA (reference sequence). CDR3 nucleotides: TGCAGTGCTAGATTCCTCGTGGGGGGGGATACGCAGTATTTT. Its translation is CSARFLVGGDTQYF.

This clonotype was recorded many times. The rearrangement links TRBV3-1 to TRBJ1-1; D remains unclear. The CDR3 is 13 amino acids. V lost 4 bases and J 8 bases, leaving 14 bases between the germline ends. CDR1 is LGHDT, CDR2 YNNKEL, per germline (reference sequence). The CDR3 coding sequence is TGTGCCAGCAGCCTCCTCGGCAGAGAAGAAGCTTTCTTT. It yields the protein CASSLLGREEAFF.